One TCR beta chain is described in this entry. Its specificity is not known. The sample is drawn from a study of cytomegalovirus exposure and HLA in healthy donors. Study-wide findings and caveats: Earlier results showed most TCR beta V segments being productive about 87% or about 30% of the time.

PCR amplification relied on 60 Vbeta primers (plus 13 Jbeta primers). Profiled with immunoSEQ multiplex PCR; TCRdb holds only in-frame clones, not every one. The table includes over 150,000 clones, over 75% detected once. Germline values: CDR1 MNHEY, CDR2 SVGAGI. V was shortened by 0 bases and J by 2 bases, with 5 bases between the two germline ends. This CDR3 is 15 amino acids long. This clonotype was obtained from a male donor in good health and CMV-seronegative. J is TRBJ2-6 and V is TRBV6-5; possibly TRBD1 for D (5 bases). The source material was PBMCs. CDR3 coding DNA: TGTGCCAGCAGTTACTCGACAGCTGGGGCCAACGTCCTGACTTTC. Protein sequence: CASSYSTAGANVLTF.